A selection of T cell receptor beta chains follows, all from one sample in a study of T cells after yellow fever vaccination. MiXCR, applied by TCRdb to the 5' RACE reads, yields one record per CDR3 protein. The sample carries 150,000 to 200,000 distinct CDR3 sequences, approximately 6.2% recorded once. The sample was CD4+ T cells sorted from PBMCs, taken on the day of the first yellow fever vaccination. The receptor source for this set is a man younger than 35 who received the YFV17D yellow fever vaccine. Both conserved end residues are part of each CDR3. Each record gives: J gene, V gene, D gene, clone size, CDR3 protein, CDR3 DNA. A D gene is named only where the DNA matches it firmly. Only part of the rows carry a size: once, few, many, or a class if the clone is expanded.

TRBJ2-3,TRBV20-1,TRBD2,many,CSASPGLFLDTQYF,TGCAGTGCTAGTCCGGGACTATTCTTGGATACGCAGTATTTT
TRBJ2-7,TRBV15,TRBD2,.,CATSRPGTKGLYEQYF,TGTGCCACCAGCCGGCCCGGGACTAAGGGACTTTACGAGCAGTACTTC
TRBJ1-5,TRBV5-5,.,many,CASSLESGYNQPQHF,TGTGCCAGCAGCTTGGAGTCAGGGTATAATCAGCCCCAGCATTTT
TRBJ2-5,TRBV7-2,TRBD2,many,CASSSGLAGVDQYF,TGTGCCAGCAGCTCGGGACTAGCGGGAGTCGACCAGTACTTC
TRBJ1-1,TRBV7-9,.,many,CASSSQGENTEAFF,TGTGCCAGCAGCTCCCAGGGAGAGAACACTGAAGCTTTCTTT
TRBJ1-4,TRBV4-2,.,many,CASSPPRRGWSEKLFF,TGTGCCAGCAGCCCTCCCCGACGGGGCTGGAGTGAAAAACTGTTTTTT
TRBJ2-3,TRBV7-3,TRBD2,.,CASSGAGGPDTQYF,TGTGCCAGCAGCGGAGCGGGGGGGCCGGATACGCAGTATTTT
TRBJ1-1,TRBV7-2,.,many,CASSSSGLGQTEAFF,TGTGCCAGCAGCTCCAGTGGTTTAGGGCAAACTGAAGCTTTCTTT
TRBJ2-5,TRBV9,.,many,CASSVSGVETQYF,TGTGCCAGCAGCGTATCAGGGGTCGAGACCCAGTACTTC
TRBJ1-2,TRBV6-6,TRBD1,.,CASSRGQGGYTF,TGTGCCAGCAGCCGAGGACAGGGTGGCTACACCTTC
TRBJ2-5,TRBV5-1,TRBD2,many,CASSPGLAGSGETQYF,TGCGCCAGCAGCCCTGGACTAGCGGGGTCAGGAGAGACCCAGTACTTC
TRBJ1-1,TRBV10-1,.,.,CASSDWAVRGNTEAFF,TGCGCCAGCAGTGACTGGGCGGTTCGCGGTAACACTGAAGCTTTCTTT
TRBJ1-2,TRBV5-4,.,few,CASSTLLQGKRGYTF,TGTGCCAGCAGCACCCTCTTACAGGGTAAAAGGGGCTACACCTTC
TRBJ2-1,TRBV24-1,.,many,CATGGGKEAQWNEQFF,TGTGCCACGGGAGGGGGGAAGGAAGCCCAGTGGAATGAGCAGTTCTTC
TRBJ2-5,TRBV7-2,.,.,CASSPGLGGTQYF,TGTGCCAGCAGCCCGGGACTGGGAGGGACCCAGTACTTC
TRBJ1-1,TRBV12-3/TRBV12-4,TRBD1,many,CASSWSGTVNTEAFF,TGTGCCAGCAGTTGGTCCGGGACAGTGAACACTGAAGCTTTCTTT
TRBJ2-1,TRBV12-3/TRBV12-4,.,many,CASSLQLGSSYNEQFF,TGTGCCAGCAGTTTACAACTAGGGAGCTCCTACAATGAGCAGTTCTTC
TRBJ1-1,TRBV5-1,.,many,CASSRGTPDTEAFF,TGCGCCAGCAGCCGCGGGACCCCGGACACTGAAGCTTTCTTT
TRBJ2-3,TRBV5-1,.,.,CASSLASRGRTDTQYF,TGCGCCAGCAGCTTGGCATCCAGGGGTCGAACAGATACGCAGTATTTT
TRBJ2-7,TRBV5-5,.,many,CASSLEGIYEQYF,TGTGCCAGCAGCTTGGAGGGTATCTACGAGCAGTACTTC
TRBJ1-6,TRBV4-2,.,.,CASSQDLIRGRENSPLHF,TGTGCCAGCAGCCAGGATCTGATTCGGGGGCGAGAGAATTCACCCCTCCACTTT
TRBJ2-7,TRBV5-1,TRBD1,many,CASSLEAGDRGPKRHF,TGCGCCAGCAGCTTGGAAGCCGGGGACAGGGGCCCTAAAAGGCACTTC
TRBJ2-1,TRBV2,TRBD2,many,CASSVSLLAGGYNEQFF,TGTGCCAGCAGTGTGTCCCTACTAGCGGGGGGGTACAATGAGCAGTTCTTC
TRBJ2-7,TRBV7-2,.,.,CASSSGRLGYEQYF,TGTGCCAGCAGCTCTGGGCGCCTCGGCTACGAGCAGTACTTC
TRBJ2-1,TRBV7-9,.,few,CASSPSSLYNEQFF,TGTGCCAGCAGCCCTTCGTCTCTCTACAATGAGCAGTTCTTC
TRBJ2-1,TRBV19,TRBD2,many,CASSIDQGLAGNEQFF,TGTGCCAGTAGTATAGATCAGGGACTAGCAGGGAATGAGCAGTTCTTC
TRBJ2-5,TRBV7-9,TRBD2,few,CASSSSGQETQYF,TGTGCCAGCAGCTCTAGCGGGCAAGAGACCCAGTACTTC
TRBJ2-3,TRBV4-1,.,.,CASSPTISGLTDTQYF,TGCGCCAGCAGCCCGACTATTTCGGGTCTCACAGATACGCAGTATTTT
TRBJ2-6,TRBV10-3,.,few,CAISESAVARSGANVLTF,TGTGCCATCAGTGAGTCGGCAGTCGCCCGCTCTGGGGCCAACGTCCTGACTTTC
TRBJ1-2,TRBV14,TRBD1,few,CASSQGLTGNYGYTF,TGTGCCAGCAGCCAAGGTTTGACAGGGAACTATGGCTACACCTTC
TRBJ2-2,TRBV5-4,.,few,CASSLSRTLNRELFF,TGTGCCAGCAGCTTGAGCCGGACTCTAAACCGGGAGCTGTTTTTT
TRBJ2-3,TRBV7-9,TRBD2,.,CASSLRIPGLTTDTQYF,TGTGCCAGCAGCCTCAGGATTCCGGGACTAACCACAGATACGCAGTATTTT
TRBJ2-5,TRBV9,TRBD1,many,CASSAGQGRETQYF,TGTGCCAGCAGCGCGGGACAGGGGAGGGAGACCCAGTACTTC
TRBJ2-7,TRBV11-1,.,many,CASSTTRTGPGSF,TGTGCCAGCAGTACCACCCGAACCGGTCCCGGGTCCTTC
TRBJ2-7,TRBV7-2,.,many,CASSSRNGAYEQYF,TGTGCCAGCAGCTCCCGCAACGGGGCCTACGAGCAGTACTTC
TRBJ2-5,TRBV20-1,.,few,CSARGVPVETQYF,TGCAGTGCAAGGGGGGTACCGGTGGAGACCCAGTACTTC
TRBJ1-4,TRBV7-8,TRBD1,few,CASSLSRGRESNEKLFF,TGTGCCAGCAGCTTATCCAGGGGGCGCGAGTCTAATGAAAAACTGTTTTTT
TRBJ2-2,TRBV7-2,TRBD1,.,CASSIQGPGELFF,TGTGCCAGCAGCATACAGGGGCCCGGGGAGCTGTTTTTT
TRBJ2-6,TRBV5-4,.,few,CASLGAGPRRGANVLTF,TGTGCCAGCTTAGGAGCGGGCCCCAGGAGAGGGGCCAACGTCCTGACTTTC
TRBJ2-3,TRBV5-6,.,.,CASSPAATDTQYF,TGTGCCAGCAGCCCCGCGGCCACAGATACGCAGTATTTT
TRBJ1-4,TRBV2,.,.,CASTEGVAGAATNEKLFF,TGTGCCAGCACCGAGGGAGTGGCTGGGGCTGCAACTAATGAAAAACTGTTTTTT
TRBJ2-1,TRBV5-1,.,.,CASRLRQPTYNEQFF,TGCGCCAGCAGACTTCGACAGCCTACCTACAATGAGCAGTTCTTC
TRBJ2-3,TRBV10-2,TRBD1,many,CASREGAKYF,TGCGCCAGCAGAGAGGGGGCGAAGTATTTT
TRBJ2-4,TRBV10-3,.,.,CAISVRELENIQYF,TGTGCCATCAGTGTCCGGGAGTTGGAAAACATTCAGTACTTC
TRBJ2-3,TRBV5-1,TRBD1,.,CASSLAAGQGAADTQYF,TGCGCCAGCAGCTTGGCAGCCGGACAGGGGGCCGCAGATACGCAGTATTTT